The sequence of this T cell receptor (beta chain) was determined in a study of T cells in Graves' hyperthyroidism and ophthalmopathy. Amplification of TCR beta CDR3 regions used RNA as the template. HTBI primers were employed in a first-round RT-PCR of the TCR CDR3. One entry per CDR3 protein, called by TCRdb with MiXCR from the multiplex PCR reads. Of some 570,000 distinct CDR3 sequences in the sample, about 15% were seen once. Thyroid ultrasound and orbital computed tomography, with clinical symptoms and serum thyroxine and TRAb, informed diagnoses. This clonotype was observed a few times. Its matching antigen is unknown. A read error may explain this, as a much larger clone is one base away. V shed 5 bases and J 9 bases; nucleotides not matched to a gene: 16. The germline V gene encodes CDR1 MNHNS and CDR2 SASEGT. The CDR3 is 16 amino acids. Overall study results and limits: Ophthalmopathy could be told apart from stable hyperthyroidism with a 13 V-J model. Progression to ophthalmopathy was predicted a median of 6.5 months early. Blood also contained most expanded thyroid clonotypes above 0.001.

What was sequenced was blood. The chain has TRBV6-1 and TRBJ2-1, with 7 bases matching TRBD2. The clonotype was recovered from a woman younger than 30 with Graves' ophthalmopathy. The CDR3 DNA follows: TGTGCCAGCAGTTGGTTAATGAGGGAGGGCGGTAGTGAGCAGTTCTTC. Translation: CASSWLMREGGSEQFF.